The rows below give T cell receptor beta chains drawn from one sample of a study of graft-versus-host responses after intestinal transplantation. Profiled with immunoSEQ multiplex PCR; TCRdb holds only in-frame clones, not every one. Here the sample spans about 90,000 clones, about 95% being singletons. Their target antigens are unknown. Material: unstimulated CD4+ T cells sorted from spleen or lymph node cells, obtained before transplant. Receptors were obtained from a human donor who was the organ donor for an intestinal transplant. The CDR3 runs from the conserved cysteine through the conserved F or W. The order of the fields is clone size, D gene, V gene, J gene, CDR3 length, CDR3 DNA, CDR3 protein. D genes are given only for firm matches. Rows may omit the clone size; those that give it use once, few, many or a size class.

abundance: NA; d_gene: TRBD1; v_gene: TRBV9; j_gene: TRBJ2-7; len: 13; CDR3nt: TGTGCCAGCAGCAGACAGGGGAACTACGAGCAGTACTTC; CDR3aa: CASSRQGNYEQYF
abundance: NA; d_gene: NA; v_gene: TRBV10-1; j_gene: TRBJ1-1; len: 14; CDR3nt: TGCGCCAGTGGGGAGGGAGGCAAGGACACTGAAGCTTTCTTT; CDR3aa: CASGEGGKDTEAFF
abundance: NA; d_gene: NA; v_gene: TRBV18; j_gene: TRBJ2-3; len: 15; CDR3nt: TGTGCCAGCTCACCACCGGCACATTTGGGGGATACGCAGTATTTT; CDR3aa: CASSPPAHLGDTQYF
abundance: NA; d_gene: NA; v_gene: TRBV19; j_gene: TRBJ1-6; len: 16; CDR3nt: TGTGCCAGTACTAGGATACCTGACTCCTATAATTCACCCCTCCACTTT; CDR3aa: CASTRIPDSYNSPLHF
abundance: NA; d_gene: NA; v_gene: TRBV9; j_gene: TRBJ2-3; len: 12; CDR3nt: TGTGCCAGCAGCCCGGGCACAGATACGCAGTATTTT; CDR3aa: CASSPGTDTQYF
abundance: once; d_gene: TRBD2; v_gene: TRBV2; j_gene: TRBJ2-7; len: 17; CDR3nt: TGTGCCAGCAGTGAACGGCTAGCGGGGCAAAAGCCCTACGAGCAGTACTTC; CDR3aa: CASSERLAGQKPYEQYF
abundance: NA; d_gene: TRBD1; v_gene: TRBV6-4; j_gene: TRBJ1-6; len: 13; CDR3nt: TGTGCCAGCAGTTTGACAGGGGTTTCACCCCTCCACTTT; CDR3aa: CASSLTGVSPLHF
abundance: NA; d_gene: NA; v_gene: TRBV6-1; j_gene: TRBJ2-2; len: 14; CDR3nt: TGTGCCAGCAGTGGGCTTCATCAAACCGGGGAGCTGTTTTTT; CDR3aa: CASSGLHQTGELFF
abundance: NA; d_gene: TRBD1; v_gene: TRBV28; j_gene: TRBJ2-7; len: 14; CDR3nt: TGTGCCAGCATTCCGGGACAGGGAAACTACGAGCAGTACTTC; CDR3aa: CASIPGQGNYEQYF
abundance: NA; d_gene: NA; v_gene: TRBV7-3; j_gene: TRBJ2-5; len: 12; CDR3nt: TGTGCCAGCAGTTCCCCGGGGGAACGGCAGTACTTC; CDR3aa: CASSSPGERQYF
abundance: NA; d_gene: NA; v_gene: TRBV5-1; j_gene: TRBJ1-2; len: 15; CDR3nt: TGCGCCAGCAGCTTACCACCAAACTCAGGGGATGGCTACACCTTC; CDR3aa: CASSLPPNSGDGYTF
abundance: NA; d_gene: NA; v_gene: TRBV21-1; j_gene: TRBJ1-5; len: 16; CDR3nt: TGTGCCAGCAGGGGGTTGGCTGGGTATAGCAATCAGCCCCAGCATTTT; CDR3aa: CASRGLAGYSNQPQHF
abundance: NA; d_gene: NA; v_gene: TRBV15; j_gene: TRBJ1-1; len: 13; CDR3nt: TGTGCCACCAAGTTGAACACCAACACTGAAGCTTTCTTT; CDR3aa: CATKLNTNTEAFF
abundance: NA; d_gene: NA; v_gene: TRBV11-2; j_gene: TRBJ2-7; len: 13; CDR3nt: TGTGCCAGCGGGGCTTTAGCGTCCTACGAGCAGTACTTC; CDR3aa: CASGALASYEQYF
abundance: NA; d_gene: NA; v_gene: TRBV27; j_gene: TRBJ2-3; len: 15; CDR3nt: TGTGCCAGCAGTTTAAGGGGGGGCACAACAGATACGCAGTATTTT; CDR3aa: CASSLRGGTTDTQYF
abundance: NA; d_gene: TRBD1; v_gene: TRBV19; j_gene: TRBJ1-6; len: 20; CDR3nt: TGTGCCAGTAGTTGGGGCCAACCGGGACAGGGAGCGTCCTATAATTCACCCCTCCACTTT; CDR3aa: CASSWGQPGQGASYNSPLHF
abundance: NA; d_gene: TRBD2; v_gene: TRBV18; j_gene: TRBJ2-2; len: 18; CDR3nt: TGTGCCAGCTCACCACCGTCTCCACTAGCGGGGAACACCGGGGAGCTGTTTTTT; CDR3aa: CASSPPSPLAGNTGELFF
abundance: NA; d_gene: NA; v_gene: TRBV19; j_gene: TRBJ2-3; len: 15; CDR3nt: TGTGCCAGTAGTCCCCGCGGGGCTTACACAGATACGCAGTATTTT; CDR3aa: CASSPRGAYTDTQYF
abundance: NA; d_gene: NA; v_gene: TRBV19; j_gene: TRBJ2-3; len: 15; CDR3nt: TGTGCCAGTAGTATCTCCGGGATGGTGACAGATACGCAGTATTTT; CDR3aa: CASSISGMVTDTQYF
abundance: NA; d_gene: TRBD1; v_gene: TRBV5-1; j_gene: TRBJ2-7; len: 16; CDR3nt: TGCGCCAGCAGCTTGGCGGTGACAGGGGTATCGTACGAGCAGTACTTC; CDR3aa: CASSLAVTGVSYEQYF
abundance: NA; d_gene: TRBD2; v_gene: TRBV7-2; j_gene: TRBJ2-1; len: 16; CDR3nt: TGTGCCAGCAGCACGACTAGCGGGGGGGCGGGCAATGAGCAGTTCTTC; CDR3aa: CASSTTSGGAGNEQFF
abundance: NA; d_gene: NA; v_gene: TRBV20-1; j_gene: TRBJ2-1; len: 10; CDR3nt: TGCAGTGCGCAACGTTACGAGCAGTTCTTC; CDR3aa: CSAQRYEQFF
abundance: NA; d_gene: NA; v_gene: TRBV6-4; j_gene: TRBJ1-1; len: 15; CDR3nt: TGTGCCAGCAGTGAATCTTCTTTGAGGGGCACTGAAGCTTTCTTT; CDR3aa: CASSESSLRGTEAFF
abundance: NA; d_gene: TRBD2; v_gene: TRBV7-7; j_gene: TRBJ2-3; len: 17; CDR3nt: TGTGCTAGCAGCCCAACACTAGCGGGGGGGAACACAGATACGCAGTATTTT; CDR3aa: CASSPTLAGGNTDTQYF
abundance: NA; d_gene: TRBD1; v_gene: TRBV6-1; j_gene: TRBJ1-5; len: 15; CDR3nt: TGTGCCAGCAGTTTAGACAGGGGGCCCAATCAGCCCCAGCATTTT; CDR3aa: CASSLDRGPNQPQHF
abundance: NA; d_gene: NA; v_gene: TRBV7-3; j_gene: TRBJ1-1; len: 13; CDR3nt: TGTGCCAGCAGCATAACAGGGAACACTGAAGCTTTCTTT; CDR3aa: CASSITGNTEAFF
abundance: NA; d_gene: NA; v_gene: TRBV7-3; j_gene: TRBJ2-2; len: 12; CDR3nt: TGTGCCAGCAGCTTAGAGGCCGGGGAGCTGTTTTTT; CDR3aa: CASSLEAGELFF
abundance: NA; d_gene: NA; v_gene: TRBV5-1; j_gene: TRBJ1-1; len: 15; CDR3nt: TGCGCCAGCAGCTTGATACACTCAAAGAACACTGAAGCTTTCTTT; CDR3aa: CASSLIHSKNTEAFF
abundance: NA; d_gene: TRBD1; v_gene: TRBV6-1; j_gene: TRBJ1-4; len: 13; CDR3nt: TGTGCCAGCAGCCGGACAGGGCAAGAAAAACTGTTTTTT; CDR3aa: CASSRTGQEKLFF
abundance: NA; d_gene: NA; v_gene: TRBV19; j_gene: TRBJ1-3; len: 14; CDR3nt: TGTGCCAGTAGCTCCAGCAACTCTGGAAACACCATATATTTT; CDR3aa: CASSSSNSGNTIYF
abundance: NA; d_gene: TRBD1; v_gene: TRBV15; j_gene: TRBJ2-5; len: 15; CDR3nt: TGTGCCACCAGCAGAGTCGGACAGGTCAGGGAGACCCAGTACTTC; CDR3aa: CATSRVGQVRETQYF
abundance: NA; d_gene: NA; v_gene: TRBV2; j_gene: TRBJ1-6; len: 13; CDR3nt: TGTGCCAGCAGTGCCCGTTATAATTCACCCCTCCACTTT; CDR3aa: CASSARYNSPLHF
abundance: NA; d_gene: NA; v_gene: TRBV4-1; j_gene: TRBJ2-7; len: 15; CDR3nt: TGCGCCAGCAGCCAAGGGGAACAGGAATGGTACGAGCAGTACTTC; CDR3aa: CASSQGEQEWYEQYF
abundance: NA; d_gene: NA; v_gene: TRBV11-3; j_gene: TRBJ2-2; len: 15; CDR3nt: TGTGCCAGCAGCTTAGTCCCAGGGAACACCGGGGAGCTGTTTTTT; CDR3aa: CASSLVPGNTGELFF
abundance: NA; d_gene: TRBD1; v_gene: TRBV29-1; j_gene: TRBJ1-5; len: 14; CDR3nt: TGCAGCGTTGGAACAGGGGTTGACAATCAGCCCCAGCATTTT; CDR3aa: CSVGTGVDNQPQHF
abundance: NA; d_gene: NA; v_gene: TRBV2; j_gene: TRBJ1-3; len: 13; CDR3nt: TGTGCCAGCAGTTGGAGTCTCGGAAACACCATATATTTT; CDR3aa: CASSWSLGNTIYF
abundance: NA; d_gene: NA; v_gene: TRBV18; j_gene: TRBJ1-5; len: 16; CDR3nt: TGTGCCAGCTCACCAGAGTTAGGTCGGGTAGATCAGCCCCAGCATTTT; CDR3aa: CASSPELGRVDQPQHF
abundance: NA; d_gene: NA; v_gene: TRBV18; j_gene: TRBJ2-1; len: 13; CDR3nt: TGTGCCAGCTCACCACCCTCCTACAATGAGCAGTTCTTC; CDR3aa: CASSPPSYNEQFF
abundance: NA; d_gene: NA; v_gene: TRBV6-1; j_gene: TRBJ2-7; len: 14; CDR3nt: TGTGCCAGCAGCTTTGACGGACGTACTTACGAGCAGTACTTC; CDR3aa: CASSFDGRTYEQYF
abundance: NA; d_gene: TRBD1; v_gene: TRBV19; j_gene: TRBJ1-6; len: 14; CDR3nt: TGTGCCAGTGCGGAGACAGGGGCTAATTCACCCCTCCACTTT; CDR3aa: CASAETGANSPLHF